Listed below are T cell receptor beta chains from one sample, sequenced in a study of control samples from healthy donors and cancer patients. Only in-frame clones appear in the TCRdb table, and some are missing; sequencing was by immunoSEQ multiplex PCR. In the table there are about 93,000 clones, about 85% of which are singletons. The sample consisted of blood. These receptors came from a woman in her seventies in good health. Each CDR3 is given with its conserved first and last residue. Each record gives: J gene, clone size, D gene, V gene, CDR3 protein, CDR3 DNA. A D gene is named only where the DNA matches it firmly. The size entry is marked missing in some rows and otherwise reads once, few, many or a size class.

j_gene: TRBJ1-5
abundance: -
d_gene: -
v_gene: TRBV11-2
CDR3aa: CASSLGRNQPQHF
CDR3nt: TGTGCCAGCAGCTTAGGCAGGAATCAGCCCCAGCATTTT

j_gene: TRBJ2-7
abundance: -
d_gene: -
v_gene: TRBV19
CDR3aa: CASSMGRDGQYF
CDR3nt: TGTGCCAGTAGTATGGGACGGGACGGGCAGTACTTC

j_gene: TRBJ2-5
abundance: -
d_gene: -
v_gene: TRBV7-2
CDR3aa: CASSLSQAPGLETQYF
CDR3nt: TGTGCCAGCAGCTTAAGCCAAGCCCCGGGGCTAGAGACCCAGTACTTC

j_gene: TRBJ1-3
abundance: few
d_gene: -
v_gene: TRBV5-1
CDR3aa: CASSEDGNTIYF
CDR3nt: TGCGCCAGCAGTGAAGACGGAAACACCATATATTTT

j_gene: TRBJ2-1
abundance: -
d_gene: TRBD2
v_gene: TRBV30
CDR3aa: CAGLAGTEQFF
CDR3nt: TGTGCGGGACTAGCGGGAACTGAGCAGTTCTTC

j_gene: TRBJ1-2
abundance: -
d_gene: -
v_gene: TRBV4-1
CDR3aa: CVSSLGTENYGYTF
CDR3nt: TGCGTCAGCAGCCTCGGGACGGAAAACTATGGCTACACCTTC

j_gene: TRBJ1-1
abundance: -
d_gene: -
v_gene: TRBV6-5
CDR3aa: CASSYGDTEAFF
CDR3nt: TGTGCCAGCAGTTACGGGGACACTGAAGCTTTCTTT

j_gene: TRBJ1-1
abundance: -
d_gene: -
v_gene: TRBV6-4
CDR3aa: CASSVGGGTEAFF
CDR3nt: TGTGCCAGCAGTGTCGGAGGTGGCACTGAAGCTTTCTTT

j_gene: TRBJ2-3
abundance: -
d_gene: TRBD1
v_gene: TRBV2
CDR3aa: CASSEATGPDTQYF
CDR3nt: TGTGCCAGCAGTGAAGCGACAGGGCCAGATACGCAGTATTTT

j_gene: TRBJ2-7
abundance: -
d_gene: TRBD1
v_gene: TRBV7-9
CDR3aa: CASSSDIKPDRSRYEQYF
CDR3nt: TGTGCCAGCAGCTCAGACATTAAACCGGACAGGTCGCGGTACGAGCAGTACTTC

j_gene: TRBJ2-1
abundance: -
d_gene: TRBD2
v_gene: TRBV24-1
CDR3aa: CATSLAGGSLNEQFF
CDR3nt: TGTGCCACCAGTCTAGCGGGGGGCTCCCTCAATGAGCAGTTCTTC

j_gene: TRBJ2-5
abundance: -
d_gene: -
v_gene: TRBV10-3
CDR3aa: CATRLEGQETQYF
CDR3nt: TGTGCCACCCGCCTCGAGGGTCAAGAGACCCAGTACTTC

j_gene: TRBJ1-2
abundance: -
d_gene: -
v_gene: TRBV5-1
CDR3aa: CASSSGTDNYGYTF
CDR3nt: TGCGCCAGCAGCTCGGGGACGGACAACTATGGCTACACCTTC

j_gene: TRBJ1-1
abundance: once
d_gene: -
v_gene: TRBV7-9
CDR3aa: CASSLGTNTEAFF
CDR3nt: TGTGCCAGCAGCTTGGGAACAAACACTGAAGCTTTCTTT

j_gene: TRBJ2-2
abundance: -
d_gene: -
v_gene: TRBV5-1
CDR3aa: CASSLVAAANTGELFF
CDR3nt: TGCGCCAGCAGCTTGGTGGCGGCCGCGAACACCGGGGAGCTGTTTTTT

j_gene: TRBJ1-1
abundance: -
d_gene: TRBD1
v_gene: TRBV4-1
CDR3aa: CASSQRYRDRGFSTEAFF
CDR3nt: TGCGCCAGCAGCCAAAGATACCGGGACAGAGGGTTCAGCACTGAAGCTTTCTTT

j_gene: TRBJ1-2
abundance: few
d_gene: -
v_gene: TRBV2
CDR3aa: CASSEVTATNYGYTF
CDR3nt: TGTGCCAGCAGTGAAGTAACAGCTACTAACTATGGCTACACCTTC

j_gene: TRBJ1-2
abundance: -
d_gene: TRBD1
v_gene: TRBV9
CDR3aa: CASSVGRWGGQANYGYTF
CDR3nt: TGTGCCAGCAGCGTAGGGCGGTGGGGAGGACAGGCTAACTATGGCTACACCTTC

j_gene: TRBJ2-7
abundance: -
d_gene: -
v_gene: TRBV6-2/TRBV6-3
CDR3aa: CASSYTSPYPTYEQYF
CDR3nt: TGTGCCAGCAGTTACACCTCCCCCTACCCTACCTACGAGCAGTACTTC

j_gene: TRBJ2-6
abundance: -
d_gene: TRBD1
v_gene: TRBV7-2
CDR3aa: CASSFDRGLGANVLTF
CDR3nt: TGTGCCAGCAGCTTCGACAGGGGGCTAGGGGCCAACGTCCTGACTTTC

j_gene: TRBJ1-1
abundance: -
d_gene: -
v_gene: TRBV20-1
CDR3aa: CSAMGNTEAFF
CDR3nt: TGCAGTGCTATGGGGAACACTGAAGCTTTCTTT

j_gene: TRBJ2-1
abundance: -
d_gene: -
v_gene: TRBV18
CDR3aa: CASRQAVINNEQFF
CDR3nt: TGTGCCAGCCGCCAGGCGGTGATAAACAATGAGCAGTTCTTC

j_gene: TRBJ2-5
abundance: -
d_gene: TRBD2
v_gene: TRBV7-4
CDR3aa: CASSPQRGPSGGIQETQYF
CDR3nt: TGTGCCAGCAGCCCCCAGCGAGGGCCTAGCGGGGGGATACAAGAGACCCAGTACTTC

j_gene: TRBJ2-3
abundance: -
d_gene: TRBD2
v_gene: TRBV4-1
CDR3aa: CASSQAAVGTSGDTQYF
CDR3nt: TGCGCCAGCAGCCAAGCCGCCGTGGGGACTAGCGGAGATACGCAGTATTTT

j_gene: TRBJ1-6
abundance: -
d_gene: -
v_gene: TRBV3-1/TRBV3-2
CDR3aa: CASSQDLVFSSSYNSPLHF
CDR3nt: TGTGCCAGCAGCCAAGATCTAGTCTTTTCGAGCTCCTATAATTCACCCCTCCACTTT

j_gene: TRBJ2-1
abundance: -
d_gene: -
v_gene: TRBV11-2
CDR3aa: CASSNSRAYEQFF
CDR3nt: TGTGCCAGCAGCAATTCCAGGGCCTATGAGCAGTTCTTC

j_gene: TRBJ2-7
abundance: -
d_gene: TRBD1
v_gene: TRBV10-3
CDR3aa: CAISESGPGTGGSYEQYF
CDR3nt: TGTGCCATCAGTGAGTCCGGACCGGGGACAGGGGGCTCCTACGAGCAGTACTTC

j_gene: TRBJ1-6
abundance: -
d_gene: TRBD1
v_gene: TRBV5-4
CDR3aa: CASSLDGTGASPLHF
CDR3nt: TGTGCCAGCAGCTTGGACGGGACAGGGGCTTCACCCCTCCACTTT

j_gene: TRBJ2-1
abundance: -
d_gene: -
v_gene: TRBV3-1/TRBV3-2
CDR3aa: CASSQTTAPGEQFF
CDR3nt: TGTGCCAGCAGCCAGACCACCGCCCCGGGAGAGCAGTTCTTC

j_gene: TRBJ2-1
abundance: -
d_gene: TRBD2
v_gene: TRBV30
CDR3aa: CAAMGLAENEQFF
CDR3nt: TGTGCCGCAATGGGACTAGCAGAAAATGAGCAGTTCTTC

j_gene: TRBJ1-6
abundance: -
d_gene: -
v_gene: TRBV29-1
CDR3aa: CSVGSSYNSPLHF
CDR3nt: TGCAGCGTTGGTAGCTCCTATAATTCACCCCTCCACTTT

j_gene: TRBJ1-2
abundance: -
d_gene: TRBD1
v_gene: TRBV9
CDR3aa: CASSPGTDNYGYTF
CDR3nt: TGTGCCAGCAGCCCTGGGACAGATAACTATGGCTACACCTTC

j_gene: TRBJ1-1
abundance: -
d_gene: -
v_gene: TRBV12-3/TRBV12-4
CDR3aa: CASTTYTNEAFF
CDR3nt: TGTGCCAGCACCACTTATACCAATGAAGCTTTCTTT

j_gene: TRBJ1-2
abundance: -
d_gene: -
v_gene: TRBV6-5
CDR3aa: CASSRTPLEGYTF
CDR3nt: TGTGCCAGCAGTCGCACCCCCTTAGAAGGCTACACCTTC

j_gene: TRBJ2-3
abundance: -
d_gene: -
v_gene: TRBV29-1
CDR3aa: CSAYRDSTDTQYF
CDR3nt: TGCAGCGCCTACCGCGACTCCACAGATACGCAGTATTTT

j_gene: TRBJ2-2
abundance: -
d_gene: TRBD2
v_gene: TRBV28
CDR3aa: CASSFRGGRNTGELFF
CDR3nt: TGTGCCAGCAGTTTCCGGGGGGGTCGAAACACCGGGGAGCTGTTTTTT

j_gene: TRBJ1-6
abundance: -
d_gene: TRBD1
v_gene: TRBV9
CDR3aa: CASSGGQNNSPLHF
CDR3nt: TGTGCCAGCAGCGGGGGACAGAATAATTCACCCCTCCACTTT

j_gene: TRBJ2-7
abundance: once
d_gene: TRBD2
v_gene: TRBV10-3
CDR3aa: CAISGGGLSSYEQYF
CDR3nt: TGTGCCATCTCTGGGGGGGGGTTGTCATCCTACGAGCAGTACTTC

j_gene: TRBJ1-4
abundance: few
d_gene: -
v_gene: TRBV5-5
CDR3aa: CASSIRDIFNEKLFF
CDR3nt: TGTGCCAGCAGCATAAGGGACATATTTAATGAAAAACTGTTTTTT

j_gene: TRBJ1-2
abundance: -
d_gene: -
v_gene: TRBV10-3
CDR3aa: CAISGGYYGYTF
CDR3nt: TGTGCCATCAGTGGAGGGTACTATGGCTACACCTTC

j_gene: TRBJ1-1
abundance: -
d_gene: -
v_gene: TRBV7-6
CDR3aa: CASSLLLTSEAFF
CDR3nt: TGTGCCAGCAGCTTATTACTAACGTCTGAAGCTTTCTTT

j_gene: TRBJ2-5
abundance: -
d_gene: TRBD2
v_gene: TRBV6-2/TRBV6-3
CDR3aa: CASSSPIAGGRETQYF
CDR3nt: TGTGCCAGCAGTTCCCCCATAGCGGGGGGGAGAGAGACCCAGTACTTC

j_gene: TRBJ1-1
abundance: -
d_gene: -
v_gene: TRBV29-1
CDR3aa: CSVSGAAEAFF
CDR3nt: TGCAGCGTTTCGGGGGCCGCTGAAGCTTTCTTT

j_gene: TRBJ2-3
abundance: -
d_gene: TRBD2
v_gene: TRBV7-9
CDR3aa: CASSTSESTDTQYF
CDR3nt: TGTGCCAGCAGCACTAGCGAAAGCACAGATACGCAGTATTTT

j_gene: TRBJ2-5
abundance: -
d_gene: -
v_gene: TRBV7-9
CDR3aa: CASSLTGYQETQYF
CDR3nt: TGTGCCAGCAGCTTAACAGGGTACCAAGAGACCCAGTACTTC

j_gene: TRBJ1-5
abundance: once
d_gene: -
v_gene: TRBV21-1
CDR3aa: CASSKRPSTPQHF
CDR3nt: TGTGCCAGCAGCAAAAGGCCCTCTACGCCCCAGCATTTT

j_gene: TRBJ1-2
abundance: once
d_gene: TRBD1
v_gene: TRBV6-5
CDR3aa: CASSTGTAIPLGYTF
CDR3nt: TGTGCCAGCAGTACCGGGACAGCTATTCCACTCGGCTACACCTTC

j_gene: TRBJ1-2
abundance: -
d_gene: TRBD1
v_gene: TRBV7-9
CDR3aa: CASSQGQGDFYGYTF
CDR3nt: TGTGCCAGCAGTCAGGGACAGGGCGATTTCTATGGCTACACCTTC

j_gene: TRBJ2-7
abundance: few
d_gene: TRBD2
v_gene: TRBV18
CDR3aa: CASSPLAGEVEQYF
CDR3nt: TGTGCCAGCTCACCACTCGCGGGGGAGGTCGAGCAGTACTTC

j_gene: TRBJ2-2
abundance: -
d_gene: TRBD2
v_gene: TRBV18
CDR3aa: CASSPRTSDTGELFF
CDR3nt: TGTGCCAGCTCACCGAGGACTAGCGACACCGGGGAGCTGTTTTTT

j_gene: TRBJ1-2
abundance: -
d_gene: -
v_gene: TRBV7-2
CDR3aa: CASSLDPVDYGYTF
CDR3nt: TGTGCCAGCAGCTTAGACCCCGTCGACTATGGCTACACCTTC

j_gene: TRBJ2-7
abundance: -
d_gene: TRBD1
v_gene: TRBV11-2
CDR3aa: CASSTGQALEQYF
CDR3nt: TGTGCCAGCAGCACGGGACAGGCCCTCGAGCAGTACTTC

j_gene: TRBJ2-7
abundance: -
d_gene: -
v_gene: TRBV19
CDR3aa: CASSAGAGPAYEQYF
CDR3nt: TGTGCCAGTAGTGCTGGGGCAGGGCCTGCCTACGAGCAGTACTTC

j_gene: TRBJ2-3
abundance: -
d_gene: -
v_gene: TRBV11-2
CDR3aa: CASSLNGGGDTQYF
CDR3nt: TGTGCCAGCAGCTTAAACGGGGGTGGAGATACGCAGTATTTT

j_gene: TRBJ1-1
abundance: few
d_gene: -
v_gene: TRBV4-3
CDR3aa: CASGTGNTEAFF
CDR3nt: TGCGCCAGCGGAACCGGAAACACTGAAGCTTTCTTT

j_gene: TRBJ2-7
abundance: -
d_gene: -
v_gene: TRBV18
CDR3aa: CASSPPGLRGEQYF
CDR3nt: TGTGCCAGCTCACCTCCAGGACTCCGGGGCGAGCAGTACTTC

j_gene: TRBJ1-5
abundance: -
d_gene: TRBD1
v_gene: TRBV29-1
CDR3aa: CSATGTDPNQPQHF
CDR3nt: TGCAGCGCCACGGGGACAGACCCAAATCAGCCCCAGCATTTT

j_gene: TRBJ1-4
abundance: -
d_gene: -
v_gene: TRBV12-3/TRBV12-4
CDR3aa: CACSGSNEKLFF
CDR3nt: TGTGCCTGCAGCGGTTCGAATGAAAAACTGTTTTTT

j_gene: TRBJ2-7
abundance: -
d_gene: -
v_gene: TRBV11-2
CDR3aa: CASSLDRNEQYF
CDR3nt: TGTGCCAGCAGCTTAGATAGGAACGAGCAGTACTTC